This T cell receptor (beta chain) was captured in a study of blood T cell repertoires in COVID-19. Turning to the study itself: PBMCs, B-cell-depleted T cells, or T cells were the source of the cDNA or gDNA that made up the material.

Germline loops: CDR1 SGHDN, CDR2 FVKESK. There are 13 residues in the CDR3. J was trimmed by 10 bases and V by 4 bases; bases with no gene match: 6. This table comes from immunoSEQ multiplex PCR, and its TCRdb copy is limited to in-frame clones, with some not included. The table has around 300,000 clones, roughly nine tenths seen once. Ages ranged from roughly 18 to 100 years, with residence in 24 US areas. Membership in each cohort depended on participant-reported clinical history. Recovery meant two consecutive negative NP/OP PCR tests, professional clearance, or resolved symptoms. The V gene is TRBV14, the J gene TRBJ1-5; 8 nucleotides align to TRBD1. The source material was PBMCs or T cells enriched from blood (not recorded which). This clonotype was obtained from a woman between 18 and 29 years old who had recovered from COVID-19. CDR3 protein: CASSRGQGRPQHF. The CDR3 DNA reads as TGTGCCAGCAGCCGAGGACAGGGCAGACCCCAGCATTTT.